This TCR beta chain originates from a study of CD8 T cells in Susac syndrome. Overall study: At blood draw, Susac syndrome patients were therapy-naive, on corticosteroids, or on intravenous immunoglobulin alone. Findings of the study overall: Clonal expansion was not observed in the Susac syndrome CD4+ T cell repertoires.

Bulk CD8+ and CD4+ cells came from magnetic negative isolation; CD8+ TEMRA by FACS. V lost 4 bases to trimming and J lost 3 bases, with 13 bases between them. CDR1 and CDR2 (germline): MGHRA, YSYEKL. The CDR3 covers 14 residues. On this clonotype itself: Its antigen is still unknown.

An input of 0.5 to 1 ug of RNA was subjected to reverse transcription using random hexamers. Amplification of the TCR beta CDR3 was carried out by immunoSEQ multiplex PCR, which spanned a total of 54 Vbeta and 13 Jbeta segments. MiXCR was run by TCRdb on the immunoSEQ multiplex PCR reads, yielding one entry per CDR3 protein. The sample has 110,000 to 150,000 distinct CDR3 sequences, nearly 97% seen once. The chain employs TRBV4-1 and TRBJ2-7, with D possibly TRBD2 on 5 matching bases. Sequencing input: CD4+ T cells from PBMCs. This TCR was sampled from a human donor with Susac syndrome. The CDR3 bases are TGCGCCAGCAGCCGGGAAGGAGGAGTCTACGAGCAGTACTTC. Translating gives CASSREGGVYEQYF.